The present T cell receptor (beta chain) was sequenced within a study of vaccination effects on CD4 cells after COVID-19. Study-level background: Samples that were drawn after vaccination came a median of 72 days after the second dose. Study outcomes and limitations: After vaccination, at late timepoints, clones induced by infection and by vaccine contracted markedly. Vaccine-induced clones in healthy vaccinees cross-reacted with common cold coronaviruses in only 1 of 255 cases.

This table comes from immunoSEQ multiplex PCR, and its TCRdb copy is limited to in-frame clones, with some not included. The sample consists of 50,000 to 60,000 clones, 78% of them appearing once. Between days 9 and 11 of culture, CD4+ T cells were separated out. Two doses of BNT162b2 or mRNA-1273 vaccine were administered to participants. With V trimmed by 9 bases and J by 5 bases, 12 bases remained unmatched. Germline CDR1 LNHDA, CDR2 SQIVND (reference sequence). CDR3 length: 14 amino acids. This clone was observed a few times. Its specificity is unknown. V and J are TRBV19 and TRBJ1-2, with 7 bases lining up with TRBD1. Sequenced here: CD4+ T cells from PBMCs cultured without peptide, sampled after COVID-19 vaccination. The origin of this receptor is a human donor who received a COVID-19 vaccine. CDR3 region: CASKNRGSEYGYTF. DNA of the CDR3: TGTGCCAGCAAGAACAGGGGAAGTGAGTATGGCTACACCTTC.